This T cell receptor (beta chain) was retrieved from a study of a mutant IDH1 vaccine in newly diagnosed glioma. Across the study: Vaccination started 4-6 weeks after radiotherapy alone, or with temozolomide cycles. Before enrollment, the patients had been treated with radiotherapy alone, temozolomide alone, or both together. Most of them had received both.

Time point reported: week 47, end of study. The content of each vaccine dose was 300 ug of mutant IDH1 20-mer peptide, and topical imiquimod accompanied it. Patients in the study were vaccinated eight times, receiving shots in weeks 1, 3, 5, 7, 11, 15, 19 and 23. In regard to this clone: The antigen remains unidentified.

Clones were sequenced by immunoSEQ multiplex PCR, and TCRdb holds only the in-frame ones, with some missing. This table has some 50,000 clones, about 65% appearing once. The sequence came from a man aged 40-49 years with glioma. Some clones in this sample may be carry-over from other donors' samples. The source was peripheral blood mononuclear cells (PBMCs), collected from a glioma patient whose treatment included an IDH1 peptide vaccine.

CDR3 sequence (DNA): TGCGCCAGCAGCGATCCGGGGACAGGGGGCGAGCAGTACTTC. It codes for CASSDPGTGGEQYF. The chain combines TRBV5-1 with TRBJ2-7; 11 bases are shared with TRBD1. V trimming: 4 bases; J trimming: 6 bases; junction bases outside the gene matches: 6. Germline lookup yields CDR1 SGHRS and CDR2 YFSETQ. The CDR3 sequence is 14 residues long.